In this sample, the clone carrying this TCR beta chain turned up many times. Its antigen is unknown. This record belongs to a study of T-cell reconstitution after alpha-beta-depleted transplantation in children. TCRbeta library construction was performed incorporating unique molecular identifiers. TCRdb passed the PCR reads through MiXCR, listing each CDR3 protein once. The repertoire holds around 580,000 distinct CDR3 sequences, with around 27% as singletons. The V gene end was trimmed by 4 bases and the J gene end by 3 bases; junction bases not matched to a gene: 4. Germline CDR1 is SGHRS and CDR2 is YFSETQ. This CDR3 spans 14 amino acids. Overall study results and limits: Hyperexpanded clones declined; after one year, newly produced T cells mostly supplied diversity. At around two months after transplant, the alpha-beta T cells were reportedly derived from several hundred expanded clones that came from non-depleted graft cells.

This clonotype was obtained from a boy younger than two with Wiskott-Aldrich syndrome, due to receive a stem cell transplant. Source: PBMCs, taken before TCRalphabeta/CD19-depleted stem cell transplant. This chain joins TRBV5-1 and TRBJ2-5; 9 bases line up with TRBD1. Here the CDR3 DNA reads TGCGCCAGCAGCATCGGACAGGGGAAAGAGACCCAGTACTTC. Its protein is CASSIGQGKETQYF.